This T cell receptor (beta chain) is drawn from a study of early T cells in non-severe SARS-CoV-2 infection. Regarding the study as a whole: There was a bias toward anti-spike CD8 responses in VDJdb matching, which missed private and CD4 specificities.

Germline V gene sequence: CDR1 KGHSH, CDR2 LQKENI. The ends were cut back, 6 bases at V and 6 bases at J, with 19 bases in the middle. The CDR3 spans 15 residues. TCRdb called the 5' RACE reads again in MiXCR, with one record for every CDR3 protein. The sample consists of some 57,000 distinct CDR3 sequences, 11% of them appearing once. About this clonotype itself: Its antigen is not known.

Specimen: whole blood. The V and J genes are TRBV18 and TRBJ2-3; D uncertain. The sequence was obtained from an adult who was a healthcare worker with PCR-confirmed SARS-CoV-2 infection or an uninfected control (not recorded which). The CDR3 nucleotides read TGTGCCAGCTCTAATGACGGTAGAACTACGGATACGCAGTATTTT. This encodes CASSNDGRTTDTQYF.